This T cell receptor beta chain was captured by sequencing in a study of shared clonotypes between healthy human individuals. Looking at the study overall: Aged 18 to 49, the donors were two women and a few men.

As concerns this clone: The antigen remains unidentified.

Sequencing was performed with immunoSEQ multiplex PCR; in TCRdb, only in-frame clones are kept and a portion is missing. The data hold around 2,100,000 clones, with about 95% observed a single time. Regarding the study as a whole: Naive subsets generally had larger estimated richness than memory subsets. The diversity represented, both genetic and in exposure history, was limited by few donors.

Trimming cost V 5 bases and J 0 bases, with 14 bases left between them. Germline V CDR1 and CDR2: MNHEY, SVGAGI. CDR3 length: 15 residues. Naive CD8 cells were CD45RO-negative, positively selected for CCR7, excluding terminally differentiated effector memory CD45RA+ cells. This TCR derives from a man between 18 and 35 years old in good health. The sample taken for sequencing was naive CD8+ T cells sorted from blood. This chain joins TRBV6-5 and TRBJ2-7; D might be TRBD1 (5 bases). CDR3 sequence (DNA): TGTGCCAGCAGTCCAGGACATACGAGCTCCTACGAGCAGTACTTC. Its translation: CASSPGHTSSYEQYF.